The 19 T cell receptor beta chains presented below share a single source sample, sequenced in a study of T cell clonality in common variable immunodeficiency. Measured with immunoSEQ multiplex PCR; TCRdb has only the in-frame clones, and not every one. The data show more than 35,000 clones, with none appearing a single time. Sequencing was performed on peripheral blood mononuclear cells. All receptors derive from a person between 18 and 75 years old in good health.

In this sample, this clone turned up many times. The CDR3 end falls 3 residues outside the read, so it is completed with the germline J gene. The chain is built from TRBV6-1 and TRBJ1-1, with unresolved D. The CDR3 consists of 16 residues. The V gene's germline CDR1 is MNHNS and CDR2 SASEGT. Deletions cut 0 bases from V and 0 bases from J, with 11 bases between. The CDR3 DNA, read in part, is TGTGCCAGCAGTGAAGCTGTGTACAGCTTGAACACTGAA. Translating it yields CASSEAVYSLNTE. Given in full, the CDR3 is CASSEAVYSLNTEAFF.

The table lists this clone with many counts. CDR3 DNA, as far as it was read: TGTGCCAGCAGCTGGGGACAGGGTAGCTATGGC. Protein product: CASSWGQGSYG. The whole CDR3 is CASSWGQGSYGYTF. The genes are TRBV5-5 and TRBJ1-2; 9 bases match TRBD1. The CDR3 end lies 3 residues beyond the end of the read and is filled in from the germline J gene. V was pared by 3 bases and J by 4 bases, with 4 bases of the junction left unmatched. CDR1 SGHKS and CDR2 YYEKEE come from the germline V gene (reference sequence). The CDR3 is made up of 14 amino acids.

In this sample, this clone turned up many times. The observed sequence ends 3 residues before the CDR3 terminus, with the missing tail filled in from the germline J gene. V is TRBV5-4 and J is TRBJ1-2; D gene uncertain. The CDR3 consists of 14 residues. The V end was cut by 4 bases, the J end by 1 base, with 11 bases between. Germline CDR1 and CDR2: SGHNT and YYREEE (reference sequence). Partial CDR3 DNA: TGTGCCAGCAGCACGGAACAGATTAACTATGGC. Its protein is CASSTEQINYG. The full CDR3 sequence reads CASSTEQINYGYTF.

This clone was counted between two and nine times. This same CDR3 is encoded by further DNA sequences in the sample. CDR3 bases read: TGCAGTGCTGAGAATAGGGTATTTGGCCAGCCC. It encodes CSAENRVFGQP. The full CDR3 protein reads CSAENRVFGQPQHF. This chain joins TRBV20-1 and TRBJ1-5; D is undetermined. From the germline J gene comes the end of the CDR3, since the read stops 3 residues before it. Trimming removed 5 bases from V and 7 bases from J, with 18 bases in between. The CDR3 totals 14 residues. Germline-derived CDR1 and CDR2 are DFQATT and SNEGSKA (reference sequence).

This clone was found many times. The CDR3 goes on 3 residues after the read ends, and that part is filled in from the germline J gene. The gene calls are TRBV20-1 and TRBJ1-2; possible D gene TRBD1, 5 bases. Trimming pared 3 bases from V and 6 bases from J, leaving 5 bases between. The CDR3 loop spans 10 amino acids. CDR1 and CDR2 from the germline V gene are DFQATT and SNEGSKA (reference sequence). The CDR3 DNA, read in part, is TGCAGTGCTAGCAGGGATGGC. This translates into CSASRDG. From start to end, the CDR3 is CSASRDGYTF.

In this sample, this clone turned up many times. The CDR3 goes on 3 residues after the read ends, and that part is filled in from the germline J gene. The chain recombines TRBV7-9 with TRBJ1-4; D may be TRBD1 (5 bases). Germline V gene sequence: CDR1 SEHNR, CDR2 FQNEAQ (reference sequence). Trimming took 3 bases from V and 8 from J, leaving 13 bases between them. This CDR3 is built from 14 residues. The covered CDR3 bases are TGTGCCAGCAGCTTCGGTCAGGGAGGGGAAAAA. The encoded protein is CASSFGQGGEK. The complete CDR3 protein is CASSFGQGGEKLFF.

This clone appeared many times. The sequence runs out 3 residues before the end of the CDR3; the remainder is reconstructed from the germline J gene. The rearrangement links TRBV18 to TRBJ2-2; the D is unclear. Germline loops: CDR1 KGHSH, CDR2 LQKENI. The CDR3 extends over 12 amino acids. Trimming took 3 bases from V and 5 from J, leaving 4 bases between them. CDR3 DNA (partial): TGTGCCAGCTCACCGCAGACCGGGGAG. It translates to CASSPQTGE. The entire CDR3 sequence reads CASSPQTGELFF.

Many counts were recorded for this clone. An end of the junction does not agree with germline; a read error may underlie this. The sequenced fragment ends 3 residues before the CDR3 boundary, so the rest is inferred from the germline J gene. The chain carries TRBV30 and TRBJ2-3, with 13 nucleotides matching TRBD2. From germline, CDR1 is GTSNPN and CDR2 SVGIG (reference sequence). This CDR3 comprises 14 residues. CDR3 sequence: CAWARLAGGDPQYF. The part of the CDR3 DNA that was read is TGTGCCTGGGCAAGACTAGCGGGAGGAGATCCG.

This clone was seen repeatedly, ten times or more. The CDR3 end lies 3 residues beyond the end of the read and is filled in from the germline J gene. The chain is built from TRBV7-9 and TRBJ1-4; TRBD1 agrees at 7 bases. With V trimmed by 5 bases and J by 9 bases, 6 bases remained unmatched. The CDR3 is made up of 13 amino acids. The germline CDR1 and CDR2 sequences are SEHNR and FQNEAQ (reference sequence). The CDR3 spells CASSSDREKKLFF. Incomplete CDR3 DNA: TGTGCCAGCAGCAGCGACAGGGAGAAAAAA.

This clone occurred many times. The CDR3 is cut off 3 residues early in the read; its end comes from the germline J gene. The V and J genes are TRBV4-2 and TRBJ2-3, with a weak D call TRBD2 (6 bases). The CDR3 totals 17 residues. V was cut by 4 bases and J by 7 bases, with 24 bases left in between. Germline CDR1 and CDR2: LGHNA and YNFKEQ. CDR3 sequence reads: CASSPSRGGRGSNTQYF. Partial CDR3 DNA: TGTGCCAGCAGCCCCTCGAGGGGCGGCCGGGGGTCCAATACG.

This clone was recorded many times. Sequencing ends 3 residues short of the CDR3 end; the germline J gene provides the rest. The chain employs TRBV19 and TRBJ2-5; 7 bases are a match to TRBD2. J gave up 4 bases and V 5 bases, and 13 bases lay outside the gene matches. CDR3 length equals 16 residues. The germline gives CDR1 LNHDA, CDR2 SQIVND (reference sequence). The DNA read from the CDR3 is TGTGCCAGTAGTCCCGGGGGACTATTAAAGGGAGAGACC. Translation gives CASSPGGLLKGET. The full CDR3 protein is CASSPGGLLKGETQYF.

The table lists this clone with many counts. CDR3 bases read: TGTGCCAGTCGGGGACTAGCGGGAGAGAATGAG. This encodes CASRGLAGENE. The entire CDR3 reads CASRGLAGENEQFF. This chain uses TRBV19 with TRBJ2-1, with 14 bases that match TRBD2. The read is 3 residues too short to cover the CDR3 end, so that end is filled in from the germline J gene. V dropped 8 bases and J dropped 7; count of bases not matched to a gene: 4. Germline V gene lookup returns CDR1 LNHDA and CDR2 SQIVND (reference sequence). This CDR3 is 14 amino acids long.

This clone was detected ten times or more. Read sequence stops 3 residues before the CDR3 end, and the germline J gene provides the missing end. The chain carries TRBV12-3 or TRBV12-4 and TRBJ2-2; D is unclear. The germline V and J ends were trimmed by 6 bases and 2 bases, with 10 bases remaining between them. The CDR3 loop spans 14 amino acids. CDR3 bases read: TGTGCCAGCAGGGCCGCGGCAAACACCGGGGAG. Protein product: CASRAAANTGE. In full, the CDR3 is CASRAAANTGELFF.

Ten or more counts support this clone. The missing CDR3 end, 3 residues past where the read stops, is filled in from the germline J gene. The chain recombines TRBV5-4 with TRBJ2-2; 7 bases align to TRBD1. Losses at the gene ends were 5 bases for V and 6 bases for J; bases not matched to a gene: 13. Germline V gene lookup returns CDR1 SGHNT and CDR2 YYREEE (reference sequence). This CDR3 has 16 amino acids. CDR3 amino acids: CASRSNHRGSAGELFF. The CDR3 DNA, read in part, is TGTGCCAGCAGGTCCAACCACAGGGGATCTGCCGGGGAG. Drawing the rest from reference TRBV5-4 and TRBJ2-2, the complete variable domain is ETGVTQSPTHLIKTRGQQVTLRCSSQSGHNTVSWYQQALGQGPQFIFQYYREEENGRGNFPPRFSGLQFPNYSSELNVNALELDDSALYLCASRSNHRGSAGELFFGEGSRLTVL.

This clone came up many times. The read stops 3 residues short of the end of the CDR3; the missing end is completed from the germline J gene. The V call is TRBV19, the J call TRBJ2-4; 8 bases map to TRBD2. Germline lookup yields CDR1 LNHDA and CDR2 SQIVND (reference sequence). This CDR3 has 14 residues. Trimming cost V 2 bases and J 4 bases; bases outside gene matches: 1. This CDR3 reads CASSITSGKNIQYF. CDR3 DNA, as far as it was read: TGTGCCAGTAGTATAACTAGCGGAAAAAACATT.

This clone was counted at least ten times. Incomplete CDR3 DNA: TGTGCCAGCAGCTTTACAAGCTCCTATAATTCACCC. Protein product: CASSFTSSYNSP. The whole CDR3 is CASSFTSSYNSPLHF. The rearrangement links TRBV7-2 to TRBJ1-6, with D uncertain. The CDR3 goes on 3 residues after the read ends, and that part is filled in from the germline J gene. This CDR3 has 15 residues. Trimming pared 3 bases from V and 0 bases from J, leaving 6 bases between. Germline V CDR1 and CDR2: SGHTA, FQGNSA.

At least ten counts were recorded for this clone. The sequence runs out 3 residues before the end of the CDR3; the remainder is reconstructed from the germline J gene. The chain carries TRBV7-2 and TRBJ2-7; the D is unclear. The CDR3 consists of 15 residues. Trimming left V 1 base short and J 0 bases short, with 10 bases between. Germline assignment: CDR1 SGHTA and CDR2 FQGNSA. The CDR3 bases that were read are TGTGCCAGCAGCTTAGGGCGGCGGAGCTCCTACGAG. Translated: CASSLGRRSSYE. The CDR3 in its entirety is CASSLGRRSSYEQYF.

Concerning this clone: The missing CDR3 end, 3 residues past where the read stops, is filled in from the germline J gene. The V gene is TRBV2, the J gene TRBJ1-2, with TRBD1 identical over 8 bases. CDR1 is SNHLY, CDR2 FYNNEI, per germline. After removal of 4 bases from V and 4 bases from J, the junction contained 8 bases not matched to a gene. CDR3 length: 15 residues. The CDR3 sequence is CASSARTGKPYGYTF. Incomplete CDR3 DNA: TGTGCCAGCAGTGCTAGGACAGGGAAACCCTATGGC.

There are many counts of this clone. Sequencing ends 3 residues short of the CDR3 end; the germline J gene provides the rest. The genes are TRBV29-1 and TRBJ1-1, with unresolved D. V shed 5 bases and J shed 5 bases, with 9 bases lying between them. The CDR3 totals 11 residues. Germline-derived CDR1 and CDR2 are SQVTM and ANQGSEA. This CDR3 reads CSVMQATEAFF. The part of the CDR3 DNA that was read is TGCAGCGTTATGCAGGCTACTGAA. The whole variable domain, filled in from reference TRBV29-1 and TRBJ1-1, reads SAVISQKPSRDICQRGTSLTIQCQVDSQVTMMFWYRQQPGQSLTLIATANQGSEATYESGFVIDKFPISRPNLTFSTLTVSNMSPEDSSIYLCSVMQATEAFFGQGTRLTVV.